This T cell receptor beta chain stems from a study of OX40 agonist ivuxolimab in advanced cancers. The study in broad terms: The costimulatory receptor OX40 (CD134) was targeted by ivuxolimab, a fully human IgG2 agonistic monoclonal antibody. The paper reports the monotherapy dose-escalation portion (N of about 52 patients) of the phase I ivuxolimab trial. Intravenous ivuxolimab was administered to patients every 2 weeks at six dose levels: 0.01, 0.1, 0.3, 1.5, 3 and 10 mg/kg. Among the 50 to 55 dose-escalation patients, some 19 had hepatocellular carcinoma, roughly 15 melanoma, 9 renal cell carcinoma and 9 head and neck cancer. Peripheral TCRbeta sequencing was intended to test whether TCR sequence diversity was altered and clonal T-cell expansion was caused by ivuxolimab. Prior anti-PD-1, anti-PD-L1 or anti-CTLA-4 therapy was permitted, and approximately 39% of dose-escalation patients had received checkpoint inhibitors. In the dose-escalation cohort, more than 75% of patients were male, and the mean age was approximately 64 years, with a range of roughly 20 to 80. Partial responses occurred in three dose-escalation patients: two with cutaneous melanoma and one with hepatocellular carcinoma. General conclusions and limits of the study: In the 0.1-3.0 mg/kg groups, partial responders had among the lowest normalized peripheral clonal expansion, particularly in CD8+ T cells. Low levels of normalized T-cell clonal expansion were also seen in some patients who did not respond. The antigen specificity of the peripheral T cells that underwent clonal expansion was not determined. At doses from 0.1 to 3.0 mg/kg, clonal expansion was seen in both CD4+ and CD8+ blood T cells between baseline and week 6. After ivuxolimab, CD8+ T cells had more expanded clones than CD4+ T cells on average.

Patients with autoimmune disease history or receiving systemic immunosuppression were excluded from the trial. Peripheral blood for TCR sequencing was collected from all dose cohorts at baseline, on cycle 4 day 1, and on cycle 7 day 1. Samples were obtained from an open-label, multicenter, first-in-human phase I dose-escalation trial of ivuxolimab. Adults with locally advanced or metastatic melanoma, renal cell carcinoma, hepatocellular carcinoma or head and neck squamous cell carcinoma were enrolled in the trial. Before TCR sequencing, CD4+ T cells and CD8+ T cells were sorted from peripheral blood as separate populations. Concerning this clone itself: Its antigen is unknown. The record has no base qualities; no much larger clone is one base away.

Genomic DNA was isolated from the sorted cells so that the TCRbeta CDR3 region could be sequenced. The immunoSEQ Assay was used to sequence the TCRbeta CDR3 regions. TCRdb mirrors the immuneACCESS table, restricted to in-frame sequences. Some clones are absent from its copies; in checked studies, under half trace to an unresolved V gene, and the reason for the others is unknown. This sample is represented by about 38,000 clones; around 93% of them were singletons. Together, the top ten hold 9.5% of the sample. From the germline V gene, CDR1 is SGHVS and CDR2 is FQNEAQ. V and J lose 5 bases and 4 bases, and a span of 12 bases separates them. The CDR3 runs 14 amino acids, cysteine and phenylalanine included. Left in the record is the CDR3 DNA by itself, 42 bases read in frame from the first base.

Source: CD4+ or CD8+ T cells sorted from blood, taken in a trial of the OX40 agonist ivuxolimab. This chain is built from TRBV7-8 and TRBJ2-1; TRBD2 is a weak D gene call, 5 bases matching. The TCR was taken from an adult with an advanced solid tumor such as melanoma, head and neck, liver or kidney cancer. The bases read TGTGCCAGCAGCCCAGCCGCGGGTTACAATGAGCAGTTCTTC. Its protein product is CASSPAAGYNEQFF.